Many counts were recorded for the clone carrying this T cell receptor (beta chain). Its target is not known. From the reads, TCRdb called clonotypes with MiXCR, one entry per CDR3 protein. Here the sample spans about 770,000 distinct CDR3 sequences, 25% to 35% being singletons. J was trimmed by 5 bases and V by 6 bases; bases with no gene match: 7. There are 14 residues in the CDR3. Germline V gene data show CDR1 as SEHNR and CDR2 as FQNEAQ (reference sequence). The sample is drawn from a study of T cell repertoires in cytomegalovirus infection. This chain links TRBV7-9 with TRBJ1-1; TRBD1 matches 9 bases. The sample was cultured CD8+ T cells from PBMCs, taken from culture after CMV antigen stimulation. The receptor's source is a human donor in good health (CMV status not recorded). Some clones in this sample may be carry-over from other donors' samples. This chain's CDR3 is CASRPGQGRTEAFF. The DNA of the CDR3 is TGTGCCAGCAGGCCTGGACAGGGGAGAACTGAAGCTTTCTTT.